This TCR beta chain comes out of a study of blood T cell repertoires in COVID-19. Study overall: Nucleic acid was either cDNA or gDNA, and it came from T cells, B-cell-depleted T cells, or PBMCs.

The length of the CDR3 is 16 residues. The V gene's germline CDR1 is MNHEY and CDR2 SVGAGI. The germline V and J ends were trimmed by 2 bases and 2 bases, with 15 bases remaining between them. This study enrolled people aged 18 to 89 from roughly 24 US geographic areas. Each participant's cohort was designated according to participant-reported clinical history. In the source study's methods: Scientists estimated how many nucleated cells there were by amplifying reference gene primers. TCRdb keeps only in-frame clones here, not all; method: immunoSEQ multiplex PCR. The V and J calls and clone size come from that table; D and trimming were worked out from the DNA. This sample carries about 430,000 clones, over 75% of them seen once, and the ten largest clones take approximately 1.5%.

V usage is TRBV6-5 and J usage is TRBJ1-2; tentative D call: TRBD1 (5 bases). The sequencing input was PBMCs or T cells enriched from blood (not recorded which). This sequence originates from a woman aged 18 to 35 who had been exposed to COVID-19. In DNA, the CDR3 is TGTGCCAGCAGTTACCGCTCGACAGCCCTCAACTATGGCTACACCTTC. It is translated as CASSYRSTALNYGYTF.